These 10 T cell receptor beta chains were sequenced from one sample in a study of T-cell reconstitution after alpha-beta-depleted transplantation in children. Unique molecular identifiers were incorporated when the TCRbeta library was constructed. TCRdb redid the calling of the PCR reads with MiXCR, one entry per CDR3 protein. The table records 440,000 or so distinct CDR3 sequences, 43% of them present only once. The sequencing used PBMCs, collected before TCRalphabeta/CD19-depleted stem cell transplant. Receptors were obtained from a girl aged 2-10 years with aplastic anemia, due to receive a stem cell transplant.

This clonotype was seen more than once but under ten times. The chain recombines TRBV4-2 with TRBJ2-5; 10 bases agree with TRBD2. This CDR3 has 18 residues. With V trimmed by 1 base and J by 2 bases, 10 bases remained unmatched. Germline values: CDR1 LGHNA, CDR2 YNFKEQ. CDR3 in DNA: TGTGCCAGCAGCCAAGTAAATGTAGCGGGAGGCGTACAAGAGACCCAGTACTTC. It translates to CASSQVNVAGGVQETQYF.

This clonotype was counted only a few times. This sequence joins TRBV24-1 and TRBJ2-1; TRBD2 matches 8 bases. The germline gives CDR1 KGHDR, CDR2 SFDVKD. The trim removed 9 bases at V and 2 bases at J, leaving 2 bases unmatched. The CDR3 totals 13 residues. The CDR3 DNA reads TGTGCCACCGGGACTAGTGCCTACAATGAGCAGTTCTTC. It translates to CATGTSAYNEQFF.

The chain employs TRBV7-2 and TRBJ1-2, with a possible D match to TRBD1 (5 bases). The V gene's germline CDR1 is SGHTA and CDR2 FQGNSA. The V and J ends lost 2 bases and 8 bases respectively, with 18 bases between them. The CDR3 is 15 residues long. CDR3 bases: TGTGCCAGCAGCTTAACCAGGGCGAGAGGAGGCGGCTACACCTTC. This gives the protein CASSLTRARGGGYTF.

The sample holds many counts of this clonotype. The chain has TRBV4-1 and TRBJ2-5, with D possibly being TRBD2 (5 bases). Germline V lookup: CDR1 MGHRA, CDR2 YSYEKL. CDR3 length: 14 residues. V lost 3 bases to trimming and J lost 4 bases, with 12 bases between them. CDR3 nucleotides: TGCGCCAGCAGCCAGGTCCCGGGAAGAGAGACCCAGTACTTC. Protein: CASSQVPGRETQYF.

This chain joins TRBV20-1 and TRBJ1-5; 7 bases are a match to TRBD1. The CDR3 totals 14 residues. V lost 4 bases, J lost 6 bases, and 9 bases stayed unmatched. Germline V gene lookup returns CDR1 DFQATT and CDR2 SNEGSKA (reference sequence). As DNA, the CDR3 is TGCAGTGCTATAGGACAGGAGGTGGGTCAGCCCCAGCATTTT. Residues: CSAIGQEVGQPQHF.

The CDR3 spells CSARKEPSGGGNIQYF. The DNA of the CDR3 is TGCAGTGCCCGCAAAGAACCTAGCGGGGGTGGAAACATTCAGTACTTC. The gene calls are TRBV20-1 and TRBJ2-4; 10 bases are shared with TRBD2. The length of the CDR3 is 16 residues. Germline loops: CDR1 DFQATT, CDR2 SNEGSKA (reference sequence). The ends lost 6 bases at V and 6 bases at J; junction bases unmatched: 14.

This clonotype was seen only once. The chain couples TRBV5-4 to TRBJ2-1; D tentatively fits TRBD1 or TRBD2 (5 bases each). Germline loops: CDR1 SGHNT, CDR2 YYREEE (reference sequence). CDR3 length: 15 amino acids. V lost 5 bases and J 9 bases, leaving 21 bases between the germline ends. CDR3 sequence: CASRPSQGYSTEQFF. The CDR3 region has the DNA TGTGCCAGCAGACCTAGCCAGGGTTACAGCACTGAGCAGTTCTTC.

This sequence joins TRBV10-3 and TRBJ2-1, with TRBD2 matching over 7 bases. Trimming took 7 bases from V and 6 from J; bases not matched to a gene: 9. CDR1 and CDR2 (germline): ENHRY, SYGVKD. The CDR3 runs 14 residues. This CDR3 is CAINISGGLNEQFF. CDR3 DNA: TGTGCCATCAATATCTCGGGAGGACTCAATGAGCAGTTCTTC.

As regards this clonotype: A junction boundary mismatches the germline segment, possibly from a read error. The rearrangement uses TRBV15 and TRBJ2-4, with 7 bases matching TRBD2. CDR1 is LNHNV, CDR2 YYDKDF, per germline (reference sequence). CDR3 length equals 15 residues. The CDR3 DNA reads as TGTCCCACCAGCAGAGCGGGGACTGGCCAAAACATTCAGTACTTC. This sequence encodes CPTSRAGTGQNIQYF. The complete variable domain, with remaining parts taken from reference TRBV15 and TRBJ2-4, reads DAMVIQNPRYQVTQFGKPVTLSCSQTLNHNVMYWYQQKSSQAPKLLFHYYDKDFNNEADTPDNFQSRRPNTSFCFLDIRSPGLGDTAMYLCPTSRAGTGQNIQYFGAGTRLSVL.

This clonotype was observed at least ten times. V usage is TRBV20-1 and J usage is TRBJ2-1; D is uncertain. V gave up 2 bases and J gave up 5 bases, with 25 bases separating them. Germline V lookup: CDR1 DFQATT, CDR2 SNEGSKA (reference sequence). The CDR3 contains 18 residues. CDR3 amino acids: CSARKPATLAIINNEQFF. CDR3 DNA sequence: TGCAGTGCTAGAAAGCCAGCGACCCTGGCGATAATAAACAATGAGCAGTTCTTC.